This is a list of T cell receptor beta chains from one sample in a study of Ad26.COV2.S vaccination and SARS-CoV-2 variants. TCRdb keeps only in-frame clones here, not all; method: immunoSEQ multiplex PCR. The profile shows about 400,000 clones, 92% of them singletons. The material was peripheral blood, obtained in a trial of Ad26.COV2.S vaccine versus placebo. Receptors originate from a person aged 18-65 years who received the Ad26.COV2.S COVID-19 vaccine or a placebo. CDR3s include the opening cysteine and the closing phenylalanine or tryptophan.

j_call: TRBJ2-5; v_call: TRBV6-2/TRBV6-3; cdr3_aa: CASSYSMSSWETQYF
j_call: TRBJ1-5; v_call: TRBV28; cdr3_aa: CATSLPGSFQPQHF
j_call: TRBJ2-1; v_call: TRBV6-5; cdr3_aa: CASSYSKGGLHNEQFF
j_call: TRBJ2-5; v_call: TRBV7-2; cdr3_aa: CASSFEGGQETQYF
j_call: TRBJ1-2; v_call: TRBV3-1/TRBV3-2; cdr3_aa: CASSERGPPYGYTF
j_call: TRBJ1-3; v_call: TRBV5-6; cdr3_aa: CASSLVGPGNTIYF
j_call: TRBJ2-6; v_call: TRBV18; cdr3_aa: CASSPSSGANVLTF
j_call: TRBJ1-5; v_call: TRBV19; cdr3_aa: CASSSSWQGGSKINQPQHF
j_call: TRBJ2-1; v_call: TRBV19; cdr3_aa: CASSQNRVRSYNEQFF
j_call: TRBJ1-2; v_call: TRBV3-1/TRBV3-2; cdr3_aa: CASSQDGGGGYGYTF
j_call: TRBJ1-2; v_call: TRBV28; cdr3_aa: CASSLRRVHGYTF
j_call: TRBJ2-6; v_call: TRBV11-2; cdr3_aa: CASSTGRTDSGANVLTF
j_call: TRBJ1-1; v_call: TRBV7-2; cdr3_aa: CASSSDRVVNTEAFF
j_call: TRBJ1-2; v_call: TRBV6-2/TRBV6-3; cdr3_aa: CASSYTHARDGYTF